A selection of T cell receptor beta chains follows, all from one sample in a study of blood T cells in healthy people across ages. TCRdb passed the 5' RACE reads through MiXCR, listing each CDR3 protein once. The sample yields some 900,000 distinct CDR3 sequences, roughly 50% seen once. Specimen: blood. The receptors stem from a man between 25 and 39 years old in good health. Each CDR3 is given with its conserved first and last residue. The D gene is left open where the match is weak. Clone size appears in some rows only: once, few, many, or a class for an expanded clone.

j_call,v_call,clone_size,d_call,cdr3_aa,cdr3_nt
TRBJ2-1,TRBV12-5,-,-,CASGSSYNEQFF,TGTGCTAGTGGTTCCTCCTACAATGAGCAGTTCTTC
TRBJ2-3,TRBV7-2,many,-,CASSLWGADTQYF,TGTGCCAGCAGCCTCTGGGGGGCAGATACGCAGTATTTT
TRBJ2-1,TRBV7-9,-,TRBD2,CASSSSGGAENEQFF,TGTGCCAGCAGCTCTAGCGGGGGGGCCGAGAATGAGCAGTTCTTC
TRBJ1-1,TRBV7-2,-,-,CASKRGKDTEAFF,TGTGCCAGCAAAAGGGGCAAGGACACTGAAGCTTTCTTT
TRBJ2-7,TRBV5-1,-,-,CASSLGNRDMDEQYF,TGCGCCAGCAGCTTGGGAAACCGGGACATGGACGAGCAGTACTTC
TRBJ2-7,TRBV30,few,-,CAWMTDSSYEQYF,TGTGCCTGGATGACGGATAGCTCCTACGAGCAGTACTTC
TRBJ1-1,TRBV20-1,once,TRBD1,CSAPRTGKGTEAFF,TGCAGTGCTCCCCGGACAGGGAAAGGCACTGAAGCTTTCTTT
TRBJ2-7,TRBV5-1,-,-,CANGLGGDEQYF,TGCGCCAACGGCTTGGGGGGCGACGAGCAGTACTTC
TRBJ2-7,TRBV7-2,-,TRBD2,CASSSRTSGGSTYEQYF,TGTGCCAGCAGCTCGCGGACTAGCGGGGGGTCGACCTACGAGCAGTACTTC
TRBJ2-1,TRBV12-5,-,-,CASGSEVHEQFF,TGTGCTAGTGGTTCAGAAGTCCATGAGCAGTTCTTC
TRBJ2-7,TRBV7-2,-,-,CASSLATGTASSYEQYF,TGTGCCAGCAGCTTGGCGACCGGGACGGCCAGCTCCTACGAGCAGTACTTC
TRBJ2-1,TRBV20-1,few,-,CSARAATGGEQFF,TGCAGTGCTAGAGCAGCGACTGGCGGTGAGCAGTTCTTC
TRBJ2-1,TRBV9,few,-,CASSYEGENEQFF,TGTGCCAGCAGCTACGAGGGGGAGAATGAGCAGTTCTTC
TRBJ2-7,TRBV12-3/TRBV12-4,-,TRBD1,CASSPRGYQAEQYF,TGTGCCAGCAGTCCCAGGGGGTACCAGGCCGAGCAGTACTTC
TRBJ2-1,TRBV20-1,few,-,CSARDLGPEQFF,TGCAGTGCTAGAGATCTCGGCCCGGAGCAGTTCTTC
TRBJ1-1,TRBV6-2/TRBV6-3,few,-,CASGVSIAFF,TGTGCCTCGGGCGTCTCGATAGCTTTCTTT
TRBJ2-3,TRBV25-1,many,-,CASSEYSLTDTQYF,TGTGCCAGCAGTGAATACTCACTCACAGATACGCAGTATTTT
TRBJ2-7,TRBV5-1,few,-,CASTLTGGAYEQYF,TGCGCCAGCACCCTGACCGGGGGAGCTTACGAGCAGTACTTC
TRBJ2-5,TRBV27,once,-,CASSLTPNPETQYF,TGTGCCAGCAGTTTAACCCCGAACCCGGAGACCCAGTACTTC
TRBJ2-4,TRBV20-1,-,-,CSARVAVDKNIQYF,TGCAGTGCTAGAGTGGCAGTTGATAAAAACATTCAGTACTTC
TRBJ2-1,TRBV28,few,-,CASSLDQGHGNEQFF,TGTGCCAGCAGTTTAGATCAGGGGCATGGTAATGAGCAGTTCTTC
TRBJ2-1,TRBV6-5,many,-,CASSYTLPRTAYNEQFF,TGTGCCAGCAGTTATACCTTACCAAGGACAGCTTACAATGAGCAGTTCTTC
TRBJ1-1,TRBV6-6,-,TRBD1,CASSWRDRGNTEAFF,TGTGCCAGCAGCTGGCGGGACAGGGGGAACACTGAAGCTTTCTTT
TRBJ1-1,TRBV7-2,-,-,CASSLREVNTEAFF,TGTGCCAGCAGCTTGAGGGAGGTGAACACTGAAGCTTTCTTT
TRBJ1-4,TRBV4-1,few,-,CASSPFSLRTRSTNEKLFF,TGCGCCAGCAGCCCATTCAGTCTCAGGACACGCTCAACTAATGAAAAACTGTTTTTT
TRBJ1-2,TRBV24-1,-,-,CATSDATAIYGYTF,TGTGCCACCAGTGACGCGACCGCCATCTATGGCTACACCTTC
TRBJ2-1,TRBV28,-,TRBD1,CASALLDRANEQFF,TGTGCCAGCGCTTTACTAGACAGGGCCAATGAGCAGTTCTTC
TRBJ1-2,TRBV4-3,-,TRBD1,CASSQGGGQGNYGYTF,TGCGCCAGCAGCCAGGGTGGGGGACAGGGAAACTATGGCTACACCTTC
TRBJ2-2,TRBV5-1,-,TRBD1,CASTTGENTGELFF,TGCGCCAGCACGACAGGGGAGAACACCGGGGAGCTGTTTTTT
TRBJ2-7,TRBV30,-,TRBD1,CASGQGSYNEQYF,TGTGCCTCGGGACAGGGATCGTACAATGAGCAGTACTTC
TRBJ1-2,TRBV28,few,-,CASSFVDSGGSTNYGYTF,TGTGCCAGCAGTTTCGTCGATAGTGGAGGCTCGACAAACTATGGCTACACCTTC
TRBJ2-5,TRBV12-3/TRBV12-4,few,-,CASSPLVGETQYF,TGTGCCAGCAGCCCCCTAGTCGGAGAGACCCAGTACTTC
TRBJ1-1,TRBV5-1,-,-,CASSLTLREPNTEAFF,TGCGCCAGCAGCTTGACGTTGAGGGAGCCGAACACTGAAGCTTTCTTT